The present T cell receptor beta chain was sequenced within a study of spatial heterogeneity in lung cancer. Study information: The donor population consisted of under 75 patients with untreated, early-stage non-small cell lung cancer.

As for time point: blood at routine non-recurrence follow-up after resection. This clonotype appeared many times. One entry per CDR3 protein results from TCRdb running MiXCR on the 5' RACE reads. Counted here are approximately 39,000 distinct CDR3 sequences, approximately 7.5% occurring once; the ten biggest clones make up about 9.4%. Germline-derived CDR1 and CDR2 are SQVTM and ANQGSEA. Trimming pared 6 bases from V and 2 bases from J, leaving 13 bases between. There are 13 residues in the CDR3. The receptor was isolated from a male donor with early-stage non-small cell lung cancer. The gene calls are TRBV29-1 and TRBJ1-2, with D perhaps matching TRBD1 (5 bases). The sequenced sample was PBMCs, obtained at follow-up. In DNA form, the CDR3 reads TGCAGCGTACAGACAGTGAAGAACTATGGCTACACCTTC. Translating it yields CSVQTVKNYGYTF.